This T cell receptor (beta chain) was retrieved from a study of shared clonotypes between healthy human individuals. A remark on this clone: Its antigen is unknown.

Generated by immunoSEQ multiplex PCR, the TCRdb table keeps only in-frame clones and is missing some. Among 2.3 million or so clones listed, just over 90% were seen once. General study results and limits: Rarefaction gave evidence that sorted-subset sequencing remained incomplete despite large depth.

Trimming took 2 bases from V and 3 from J, leaving 11 bases between them. The CDR3 sequence is 14 residues long. Germline V lookup: CDR1 GTSNPN, CDR2 SVGIG (reference sequence). The material sequenced was naive CD4+ T cells from PBMCs. Subset: CD45RA+ positively selected. The J gene is TRBJ1-5, the V gene TRBV30, with D unresolved. The sequence derives from a man between 18 and 35 years old in good health. Some clones in this sample may be carry-over from other donors' samples. The CDR3 protein is CAWSLGTDNQPQHF. Here the CDR3 DNA reads TGTGCCTGGAGTCTTGGCACAGACAATCAGCCCCAGCATTTT.